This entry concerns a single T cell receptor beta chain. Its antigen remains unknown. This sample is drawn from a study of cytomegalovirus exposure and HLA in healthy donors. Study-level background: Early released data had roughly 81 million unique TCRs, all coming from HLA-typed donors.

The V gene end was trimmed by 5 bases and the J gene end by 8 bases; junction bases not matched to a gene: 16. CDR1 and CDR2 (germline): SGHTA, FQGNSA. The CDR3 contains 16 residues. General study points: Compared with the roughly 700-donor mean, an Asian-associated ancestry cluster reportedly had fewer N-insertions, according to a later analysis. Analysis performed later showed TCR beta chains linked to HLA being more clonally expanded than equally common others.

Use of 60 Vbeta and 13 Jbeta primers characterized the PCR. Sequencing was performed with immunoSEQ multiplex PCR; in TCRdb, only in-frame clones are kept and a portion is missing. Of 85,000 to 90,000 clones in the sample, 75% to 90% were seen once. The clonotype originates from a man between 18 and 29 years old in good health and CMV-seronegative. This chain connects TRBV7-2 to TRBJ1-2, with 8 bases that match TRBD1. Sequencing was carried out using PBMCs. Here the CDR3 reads CASSPPSHTRTGGYTF. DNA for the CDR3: TGTGCCAGCAGCCCGCCCTCACATACTCGGACAGGGGGCTACACCTTC.